This T cell receptor beta chain was profiled in a study of T cell changes during pregnancy in multiple sclerosis. The assay was immunoSEQ multiplex PCR, and TCRdb's table has in-frame clones only and misses some. The repertoire holds around 30,000 clones, with 85% to 95% as singletons. The V gene end was trimmed by 7 bases and the J gene end by 4 bases; junction bases not matched to a gene: 11. The CDR3 has 15 amino acids. CDR1 is MDHEN and CDR2 is SYDVKM in the germline V gene. This TCR was sampled from a female donor with multiple sclerosis, enrolled in a pregnancy study. V usage is TRBV28 and J usage is TRBJ1-2, with 8 bases aligning to TRBD1. The sample consisted of CD4+ T cells from peripheral blood mononuclear cells, taken after pregnancy. CDR3 DNA sequence: TGTGCCAGCACCGTGGGGACAGGTTCCCTCTATGGCTACACCTTC. It is translated as CASTVGTGSLYGYTF.